A selection of T cell receptor beta chains follows, all from one sample in a study of control samples from healthy donors and cancer patients. Method: immunoSEQ multiplex PCR; TCRdb's copy keeps in-frame clones and lacks some. The table includes over 150,000 clones, approximately 94% detected once. The sequenced material came from blood. The receptors originated from a man aged 40-49 years in good health. CDR3s include the opening cysteine and the closing phenylalanine or tryptophan. The D gene is left open where the match is weak.

J	V	length	D	CDR3	DNA
TRBJ2-7	TRBV5-1	14	NA	CASSLNQGPYEQYF	TGCGCCAGCAGCCTCAACCAGGGTCCCTACGAGCAGTACTTC
TRBJ1-4	TRBV5-3	14	NA	CARSLGGPNEKLFF	TGTGCCAGAAGCTTGGGAGGCCCTAATGAAAAACTGTTTTTT
TRBJ2-5	TRBV4-1	14	NA	CASSQGTALETQYF	TGCGCCAGCAGCCAAGGGACTGCCCTAGAGACCCAGTACTTC
TRBJ2-1	TRBV29-1	14	TRBD1	CSVPGQGAFNEQFF	TGCAGCGTACCGGGACAGGGGGCTTTCAATGAGCAGTTCTTC
TRBJ2-5	TRBV9	17	TRBD1	CASSATDRGLLQETQYF	TGTGCCAGCAGCGCGACGGACAGGGGACTCCTCCAAGAGACCCAGTACTTC
TRBJ1-1	TRBV14	15	NA	CASSQIGPGNTEAFF	TGTGCCAGCAGCCAAATAGGCCCGGGGAACACTGAAGCTTTCTTT
TRBJ1-4	TRBV11-2	13	NA	CASSLRINEKLFF	TGTGCCAGCAGCTTAAGGATAAATGAAAAACTGTTTTTT
TRBJ2-6	TRBV19	15	NA	CASSIQGTGANVLTF	TGTGCCAGTAGTATACAGGGGACTGGGGCCAACGTCCTGACTTTC
TRBJ2-1	TRBV30	14	TRBD2	CAWSELAGSHEQFF	TGTGCCTGGAGTGAACTAGCGGGGTCTCATGAGCAGTTCTTC
TRBJ1-1	TRBV3-1/TRBV3-2	15	TRBD1	CASSSSGQGRTEAFF	TGTGCCAGCAGCTCGAGCGGACAGGGAAGGACTGAAGCTTTCTTT